This T cell receptor beta chain was sequenced for a study of early T cells in non-severe SARS-CoV-2 infection. Study-level background: Sequenced material consisted of bulk RNA (from unsorted whole blood), and chains were unpaired.

There are 16 residues in the CDR3. With V trimmed by 4 bases and J by 5 bases, 10 bases remained unmatched. Germline V lookup: CDR1 SQVTM, CDR2 ANQGSEA. The library protocol tagged individual cDNA molecules with unique molecular identifiers. Each CDR3 protein gets one entry after TCRdb re-called the 5' RACE reads with MiXCR. The data show around 60,000 distinct CDR3 sequences, with 9.5% to 15% seen just once and more than 8.5% held by the top ten. This chain connects TRBV29-1 to TRBJ2-1; 11 positions agree with TRBD2. The receptor's source is an adult who was a healthcare worker with PCR-confirmed SARS-CoV-2 infection or an uninfected control (not recorded which). What was sequenced was whole blood. CDR3 loop: CSVVLAGGRVDNEQFF. The CDR3 DNA reads as TGCAGCGTTGTGCTAGCGGGAGGCCGGGTAGACAATGAGCAGTTCTTC.